Described below is a single T cell receptor beta chain sequence and its context. Its antigen is undetermined. This sample was included in a study of T-cell reconstitution after alpha-beta-depleted transplantation in children. A library of TCRbeta sequences, prepared with unique molecular identifiers, was generated. MiXCR, run by TCRdb on the PCR reads, gives a single entry per CDR3 protein. The sample comprises just over 950,000 distinct CDR3 sequences, roughly 31% of which are singletons, and over 25% rests with the top ten. Overall study results and limits: Recipient T cells and thymic progenitors that survived were the source of the high TCRbeta diversity seen at day 60 in some patients. Diversity and T-cell counts at one year after transplant derived mostly from new T cells. Reports say that about two months after transplant, the alpha-beta T cells came out of several hundred graft clones that had expanded.

V was pared by 5 bases and J by 6 bases, with 16 bases between. The CDR3 runs to 15 residues. Sequencing was performed on PBMCs, mostly from graft donor cells, taken 360 days after TCRalphabeta/CD19-depleted stem cell transplant. The rearrangement links TRBV12-3 or TRBV12-4 to TRBJ1-4, with D perhaps matching TRBD1 (6 bases). The receptor comes from a boy less than two years old who had a stem cell transplant for SCID, so the T cells may come from the graft donor. CDR3 sequence (DNA): TGTGCCAGCAGTCCCTCGGGGGCGAGGGATGAAAAACTGTTTTTT. Residues: CASSPSGARDEKLFF.